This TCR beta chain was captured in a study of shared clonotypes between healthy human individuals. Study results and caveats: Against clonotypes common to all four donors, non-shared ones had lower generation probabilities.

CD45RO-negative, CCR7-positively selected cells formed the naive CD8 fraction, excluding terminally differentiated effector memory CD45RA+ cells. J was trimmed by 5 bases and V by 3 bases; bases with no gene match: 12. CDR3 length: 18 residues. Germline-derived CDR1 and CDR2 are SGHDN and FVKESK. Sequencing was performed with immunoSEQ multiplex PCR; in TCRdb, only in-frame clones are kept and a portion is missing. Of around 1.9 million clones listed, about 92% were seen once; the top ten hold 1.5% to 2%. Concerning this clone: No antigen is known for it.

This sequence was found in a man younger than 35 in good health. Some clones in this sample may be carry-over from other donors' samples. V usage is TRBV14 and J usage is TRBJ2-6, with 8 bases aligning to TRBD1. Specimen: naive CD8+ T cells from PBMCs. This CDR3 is CASSQTGQGPYRANVLTF. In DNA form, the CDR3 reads TGTGCCAGCAGCCAGACAGGACAGGGTCCCTACAGGGCCAACGTCCTGACTTTC.